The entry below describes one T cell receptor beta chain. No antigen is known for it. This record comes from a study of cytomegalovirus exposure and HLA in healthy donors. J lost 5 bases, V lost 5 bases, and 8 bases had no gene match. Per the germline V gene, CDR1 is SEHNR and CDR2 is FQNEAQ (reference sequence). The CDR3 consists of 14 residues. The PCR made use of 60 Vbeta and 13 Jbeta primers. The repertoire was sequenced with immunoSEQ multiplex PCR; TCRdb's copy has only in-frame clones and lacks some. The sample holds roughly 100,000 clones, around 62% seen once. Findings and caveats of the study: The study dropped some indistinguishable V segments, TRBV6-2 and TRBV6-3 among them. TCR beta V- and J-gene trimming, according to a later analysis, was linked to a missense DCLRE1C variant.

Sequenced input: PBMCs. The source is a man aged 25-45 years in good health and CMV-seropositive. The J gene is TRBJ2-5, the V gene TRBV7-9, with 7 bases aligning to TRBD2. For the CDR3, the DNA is TGTGCCAGCAGCCCCCACGGGGAGGGTGAGACCCAGTACTTC. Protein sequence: CASSPHGEGETQYF.